The following is a T cell receptor beta chain sequence with its context. TCRdb's copy holds only in-frame clones and misses some; the assay was immunoSEQ multiplex PCR. The sample lists some 1,600,000 clones, 95% to 99% occurring once. This entry belongs to a study of shared clonotypes between healthy human individuals. The CDR3 length is 14 residues. V shed 4 bases and J shed 3 bases, with 14 bases lying between them. Germline V gene lookup returns CDR1 SGHRS and CDR2 YFSETQ. The source material was naive CD4+ T cells sorted from blood. Specified subset: CD45RA+ positively selected. This chain joins TRBV5-1 and TRBJ2-7; the D gene is possibly TRBD2 (7 bases). This clonotype was sampled from a man in his thirties or forties in good health. Here the CDR3 reads CASSPRGGLYEQYF. The CDR3 region has the DNA TGCGCCAGCAGCCCTAGGGGGGGTCTCTACGAGCAGTACTTC.